What follows is one TCR beta chain and its context. Method: immunoSEQ multiplex PCR; TCRdb's copy keeps in-frame clones and lacks some. The data contain roughly 300,000 clones, 87% of them singletons. The CDR3 runs to 15 residues. Trimming at V came to 5 bases and at J to 5 bases, leaving 9 bases not matched to a gene. The germline gives CDR1 SEHNR, CDR2 FQNEAQ (reference sequence). The data were obtained in a study of blood T cell repertoires in COVID-19. J is TRBJ2-1 and V is TRBV7-9; the match to TRBD2 covers 7 bases. The source is a woman aged 45-65 years who had recovered from COVID-19. What was sequenced was peripheral blood. The CDR3 DNA is TGTGCCAGCAGCACCGCACTAGCGATGAACAATGAGCAGTTCTTC. The encoded protein is CASSTALAMNNEQFF.